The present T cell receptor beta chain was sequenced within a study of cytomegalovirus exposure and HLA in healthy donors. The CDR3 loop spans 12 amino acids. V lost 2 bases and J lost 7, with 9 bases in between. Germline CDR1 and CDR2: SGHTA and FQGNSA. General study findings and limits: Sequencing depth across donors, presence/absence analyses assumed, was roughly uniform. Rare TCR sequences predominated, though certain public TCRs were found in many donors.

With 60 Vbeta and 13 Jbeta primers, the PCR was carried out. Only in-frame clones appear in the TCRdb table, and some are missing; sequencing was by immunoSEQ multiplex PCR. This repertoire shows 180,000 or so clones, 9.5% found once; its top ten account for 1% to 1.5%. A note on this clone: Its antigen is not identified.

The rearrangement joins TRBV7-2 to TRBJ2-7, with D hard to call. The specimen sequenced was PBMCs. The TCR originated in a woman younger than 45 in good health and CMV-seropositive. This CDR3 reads CASSLLTAEQYF. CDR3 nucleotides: TGTGCCAGCAGCTTACTAACCGCAGAGCAGTACTTC.